The entry that follows covers one TCR beta chain sequence. Its antigen is unknown. Per-base quality was not reported, and no clone a single base away is much larger than it. Separate from the roughly 650-subject first cohort, the validation cohort of some 130 subjects was the group to which the donors belonged. Including the terminal cysteine and phenylalanine, the CDR3 comprises 13 residues. The read is trimmed to its CDR3 DNA, 39 bases read in frame from base 1. V ends up 3 bases short and J 5 bases short, with an unmatched junction base count of 1. Per the germline V gene (reference sequence), GTSNPN is the CDR1 and SVGIG is the CDR2. This sample is drawn from a study of cytomegalovirus exposure and HLA in healthy donors (TCRdb year 2017). Regarding the complete study: A later analysis indicated that the roughly 130 validation repertoires were generated on the platform also employed for the 700 or so repertoires of the first cohort. In addition to the first cohort of hundreds of subjects, a separate validation cohort of 130 or so different subjects was used. To predict cytomegalovirus infection status, the study brought together high-throughput TCR immunosequencing, statistical association of individual TCRs with disease status, and machine learning. The study aimed to test whether signatures of past pathogen exposure could be identified by cataloging public T cell receptors.

Libraries were prepared through the immunoSEQ multiplex PCR assay. As for how the authors treated the data: To diagnose cytomegalovirus status from the catalog of TCR beta chain sequences, a statistical classification framework was built. The table was pulled from immuneACCESS by TCRdb, which kept in-frame rearrangements only. Such tables lose some clones; where checked, under half of the loss comes from unresolved V genes, and the rest has no known cause. V and J calls and clone size follow that table, whereas D and trimming were derived from the DNA. Here the sample has roughly 150,000 clones; roughly nine tenths occur a single time. Of the sample, 3% to 3.5% falls within the top ten clones. The investigation overall reported the following: The study listed 164 TCR beta chains as associated with cytomegalovirus. Most TCR sequences were seen in very few donors, while some public TCRs were found in many individuals. The classifier was reported to diagnose cytomegalovirus status with high specificity and sensitivity in both the original cohort and the validation cohort. Of the cluster scores, about 94% were above 0 in a later analysis, which found that TCRs clustered in the first cohort also tended to co-occur in the 120 validation repertoires. All 130 or so repertoires were used to score co-occurrence in the validation cohort in a later analysis, because that analysis had no HLA typing for the cohort. The authors suggested that the approach could potentially be extended to other disease states and immunological phenotypes. In vitro tests confirmed that a few of the cytomegalovirus-associated TCR beta chains recognize cytomegalovirus antigens.

The sequence came from a woman aged 18-29 years in good health and CMV-seropositive. Input material: PBMCs. The sequence joins TRBV30 to TRBJ1-5, with TRBD1 matching 10 junction bases. The CDR3 loop reads CAWRDRGDQPQHF. The DNA reads TGTGCCTGGAGGGACAGGGGGGATCAGCCCCAGCATTTT.